The rows below give T cell receptor beta chains drawn from one sample of a study of blood T cell repertoires in COVID-19. The protocol was immunoSEQ multiplex PCR, while the TCRdb copy is restricted to in-frame clones and leaves out a portion. The table has 150,000 or so clones, 80% to 90% seen once. The sample comprised peripheral blood. Receptor source: a woman aged 55-70 years with acute or convalescent COVID-19. Both conserved end residues are part of each CDR3. D genes are given only for firm matches.

V	D	J	DNA	CDR3
TRBV12-3/TRBV12-4	TRBD1	TRBJ2-7	TGTGCCAGCAGCATGGGACAGCTGTACGAGCAGTACTTC	CASSMGQLYEQYF
TRBV7-3	TRBD2	TRBJ2-1	TGTGCCAGCAGCTTAGAGCCGCTAGCGGGGGGTTCCTACAATGAGCAGTTCTTC	CASSLEPLAGGSYNEQFF
TRBV30	.	TRBJ2-7	TGTGCCTGGAGTACTTTGGACGAGCAGTACTTC	CAWSTLDEQYF
TRBV5-1	TRBD1	TRBJ1-1	TGCGCCAGCAGCCCCCGGACAGGGAACACTGAAGCTTTCTTT	CASSPRTGNTEAFF
TRBV12-5	.	TRBJ2-1	TGTGCTAGTAGAGGGGGGGCCTATAATGAGCAGTTCTTC	CASRGGAYNEQFF
TRBV5-1	.	TRBJ1-1	TGCGCCAGCAGCTTGTCATCGGGAAACACTGAAGCTTTCTTT	CASSLSSGNTEAFF
TRBV11-1	TRBD1	TRBJ2-7	TGTGCCAGCAGCCTCTACAGGGGGCGCCCTGAGGAGCAGTACTTC	CASSLYRGRPEEQYF
TRBV4-3	.	TRBJ1-2	TGCGCCAGCAGCCCCACGGGGGGGGGCTACACCTTC	CASSPTGGGYTF
TRBV7-2	TRBD1	TRBJ1-2	TGTGCCAGCAGCTATGGACAGGGCATGAACTATGGCTACACCTTC	CASSYGQGMNYGYTF
TRBV12-5	.	TRBJ2-3	TGTGCTAGTGGCTTAGGGAGCAATCCCCTAACAGATACGCAGTATTTT	CASGLGSNPLTDTQYF
TRBV5-8	.	TRBJ2-7	TGTGCCAGCAGCTTTACCTTCCAGGCTACCTACGAGCAGTACTTC	CASSFTFQATYEQYF
TRBV2	TRBD1	TRBJ2-1	TGTGCCAGCAGTATTTACAGGGGGATATACAATGAGCAGTTCTTC	CASSIYRGIYNEQFF
TRBV9	TRBD2	TRBJ2-7	TGTGCCAGCAGCACGGCTGGAGCGGGGGGCTCCTACGAGCAGTACTTC	CASSTAGAGGSYEQYF
TRBV19	TRBD1	TRBJ2-3	TGTGCCAGTAGTCCCTGGACAGGGACAGATACGCAGTATTTT	CASSPWTGTDTQYF
TRBV4-3	.	TRBJ2-3	TGCGCCAGCAGCCCCCGGACAGTACCAGATACGCAGTATTTT	CASSPRTVPDTQYF
TRBV11-3	TRBD2	TRBJ2-3	TGTGCCAGCAGCTTAGCGGGGACTAGCGGGGGGGCCGATACGCAGTATTTT	CASSLAGTSGGADTQYF
TRBV27	TRBD1	TRBJ1-5	TGTGCCAGCAGTCGGGGACAGGCGAATCAGCCCCAGCATTTT	CASSRGQANQPQHF
TRBV5-4	.	TRBJ2-3	TGTGCCAGCAGCTTTGACCGGGGAACAGATACGCAGTATTTT	CASSFDRGTDTQYF
TRBV2	.	TRBJ1-5	TGTGCCAGCAGTGTGGGGGGGAATCAGCCCCAGCATTTT	CASSVGGNQPQHF
TRBV30	.	TRBJ1-2	TGTGCCTCCCGCAATTCCTATTATGGCTACACCTTC	CASRNSYYGYTF
TRBV19	TRBD1	TRBJ1-5	TGTGCCAGTATGCTTCTCGGGACAGAATATCAGCCCCAGCATTTT	CASMLLGTEYQPQHF
TRBV6-1	TRBD1	TRBJ1-6	TGTGCCAGCAGTCTGTCGGGACAGAGTAATTCACCCCTCCACTTT	CASSLSGQSNSPLHF
TRBV7-6	.	TRBJ2-1	TGTGCCAGCAGCTTAGTCGGGGGTTCCTACAATGAGCAGTTCTTC	CASSLVGGSYNEQFF
TRBV2	.	TRBJ1-6	TGTGCCAGCAGGGTATTGGCTTCGGGTTCACCCCTCCACTTT	CASRVLASGSPLHF
TRBV7-3	.	TRBJ2-1	TGTGCCAGCAGCTTAAGCAGTCAGGGGCTCTACAATGAGCAGTTCTTC	CASSLSSQGLYNEQFF
TRBV18	.	TRBJ1-6	TGTGCCAGCTCACCACCGAGCGCGTATAATTCACCCCTCCACTTT	CASSPPSAYNSPLHF
TRBV6-5	.	TRBJ1-2	TGTGCCAGCAGCAATGTCAGGGGCGGCTATGGCTACACCTTC	CASSNVRGGYGYTF
TRBV7-2	.	TRBJ1-2	TGTGCCAGCAGCCCCACAGGTTTTGGAGGCTACACCTTC	CASSPTGFGGYTF
TRBV7-8	.	TRBJ1-2	TGTGCCAGCAGCTCCCTATGGGGAGGGGATAACTATGGCTACACCTTC	CASSSLWGGDNYGYTF
TRBV7-6	.	TRBJ2-2	TGTGCCAGCAGCTTGGCTAGGAGTAACACCGGGGAGCTGTTTTTT	CASSLARSNTGELFF